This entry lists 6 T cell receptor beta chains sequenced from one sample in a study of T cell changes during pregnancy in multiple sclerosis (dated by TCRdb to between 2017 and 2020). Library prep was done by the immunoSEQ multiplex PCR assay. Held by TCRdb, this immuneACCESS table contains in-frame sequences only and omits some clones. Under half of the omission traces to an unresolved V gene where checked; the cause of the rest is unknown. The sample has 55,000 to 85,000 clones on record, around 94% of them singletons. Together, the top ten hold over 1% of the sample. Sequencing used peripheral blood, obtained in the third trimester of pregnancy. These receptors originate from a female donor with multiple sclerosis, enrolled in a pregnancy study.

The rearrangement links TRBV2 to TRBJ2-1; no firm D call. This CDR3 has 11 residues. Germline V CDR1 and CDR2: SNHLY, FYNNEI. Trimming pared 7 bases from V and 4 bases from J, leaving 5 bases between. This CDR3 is CASNRYNEQFF. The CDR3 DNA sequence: TGTGCCAGCAATAGATACAATGAGCAGTTCTTC.

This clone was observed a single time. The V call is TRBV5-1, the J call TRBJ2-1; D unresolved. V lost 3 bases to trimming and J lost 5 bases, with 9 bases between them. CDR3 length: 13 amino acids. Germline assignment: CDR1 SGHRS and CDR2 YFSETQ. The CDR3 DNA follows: TGCGCCAGCAGCTCAATGAGTAACAATGAGCAGTTCTTC. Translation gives CASSSMSNNEQFF. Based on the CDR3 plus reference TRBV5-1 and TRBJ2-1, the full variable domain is KAGVTQTPRYLIKTRGQQVTLSCSPISGHRSVSWYQQTPGQGLQFLFEYFSETQRNKGNFPGRFSGRQFSNSRSEMNVSTLELGDSALYLCASSSMSNNEQFFGPGTRLTVL.

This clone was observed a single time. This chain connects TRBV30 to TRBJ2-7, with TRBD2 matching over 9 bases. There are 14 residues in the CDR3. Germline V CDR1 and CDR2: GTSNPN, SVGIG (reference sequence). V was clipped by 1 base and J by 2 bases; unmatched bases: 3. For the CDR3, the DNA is TGTGCCTGGAGTGGCTGGACTAGCGCCTACGAGCAGTACTTC. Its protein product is CAWSGWTSAYEQYF.

CDR3 DNA sequence: TGCGCCAGCAGCGCTGGGACTGCTAATGAGCAGTTCTTC. The encoded protein is CASSAGTANEQFF. This chain uses TRBV5-1 with TRBJ2-1; D may be TRBD2 (6 bases). V gave up 4 bases and J gave up 7 bases, with 12 bases separating them. The CDR3 length is 13 residues. CDR1 is SGHRS, CDR2 YFSETQ, per germline.

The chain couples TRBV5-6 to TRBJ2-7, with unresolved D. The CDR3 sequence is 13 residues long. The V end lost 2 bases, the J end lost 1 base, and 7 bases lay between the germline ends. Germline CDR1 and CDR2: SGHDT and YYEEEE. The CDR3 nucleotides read TGTGCCAGCAGCTTCGCCAGATCCTACGAGCAGTACTTC. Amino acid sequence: CASSFARSYEQYF.

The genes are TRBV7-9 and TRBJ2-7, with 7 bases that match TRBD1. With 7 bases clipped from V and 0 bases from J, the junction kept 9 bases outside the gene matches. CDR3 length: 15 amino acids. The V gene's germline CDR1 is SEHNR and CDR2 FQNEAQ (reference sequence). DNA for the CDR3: TGTGCCAGCACGGCGGACAGGACGAGCTCCTACGAGCAGTACTTC. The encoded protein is CASTADRTSSYEQYF.